The TCR beta chain described here comes from a study of OX40 agonist ivuxolimab in advanced cancers. Notes on the study in general: By week 6 at 0.1 to 3.0 mg/kg, blood CD4+ and CD8+ T cells had expanded clonally. Compared with CD4+, CD8+ T cells on average had more expanded clones. Some patients without response likewise showed low normalized clonal expansion. Low clonal expansion, among the lowest seen, marked partial responders at 0.1-3.0 mg/kg.

Assay: immunoSEQ multiplex PCR; the TCRdb copy retains only in-frame clones and omits some. The sample contains 35,000 to 40,000 clones, about three quarters of which appear only once. V lost 0 bases and J lost 4, with 12 bases in between. CDR3 size: 15 residues. Germline V gene data show CDR1 as MNHEY and CDR2 as SMNVEV (reference sequence). With respect to this clone: Its antigen is not identified.

This chain uses TRBV27 with TRBJ1-2; D is uncertain. This receptor was taken from an adult with an advanced solid tumor such as melanoma, head and neck, liver or kidney cancer. The material was CD4+ or CD8+ T cells sorted from blood, obtained in a trial of the OX40 agonist ivuxolimab. The CDR3 bases are TGTGCCAGCAGTTTATCCTGGGTCAACACCTATGGCTACACCTTC. This gives the protein CASSLSWVNTYGYTF.